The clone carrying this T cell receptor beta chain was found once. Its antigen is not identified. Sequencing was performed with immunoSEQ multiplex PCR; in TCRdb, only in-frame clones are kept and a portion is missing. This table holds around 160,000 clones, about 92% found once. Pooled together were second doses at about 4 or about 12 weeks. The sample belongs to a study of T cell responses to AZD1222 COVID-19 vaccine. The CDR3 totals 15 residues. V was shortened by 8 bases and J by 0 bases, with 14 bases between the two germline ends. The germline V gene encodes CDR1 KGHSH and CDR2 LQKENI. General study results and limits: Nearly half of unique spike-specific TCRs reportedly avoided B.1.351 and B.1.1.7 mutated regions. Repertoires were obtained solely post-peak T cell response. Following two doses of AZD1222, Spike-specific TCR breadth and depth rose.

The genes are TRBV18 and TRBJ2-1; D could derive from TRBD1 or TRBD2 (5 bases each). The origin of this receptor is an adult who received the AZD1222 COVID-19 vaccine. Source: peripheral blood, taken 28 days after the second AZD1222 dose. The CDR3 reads CASLAGASSYNEQFF. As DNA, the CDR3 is TGTGCCAGCCTCGCCGGGGCCAGCTCCTACAATGAGCAGTTCTTC.